This T cell receptor (beta chain) was sequenced in a study of cytomegalovirus exposure and HLA in healthy donors. Across the whole study: Genotyping showed roughly 77% of some 400 donors falling in the Caucasian-associated ancestry cluster. The study, taken as a whole, reports: The study labeled under 200 TCR beta chains cytomegalovirus-associated. In a later analysis, the majority of CMV-associated beta chains seemingly showed HLA restriction.

The donors were healthy bone marrow donors. Both 60 Vbeta primers and 13 Jbeta primers went into the PCR. TCRdb's table, derived via immunoSEQ multiplex PCR, lists solely in-frame clones and lacks some. The data hold about 130,000 clones, with 76% observed a single time. Germline V CDR1 and CDR2: MNHEY, SVGAGI. CDR3 length: 15 residues. J gave up 2 bases and V 6 bases, and 9 bases lay outside the gene matches. This clone was found once. What it recognizes is unknown. The specimen sequenced was PBMCs. The clonotype was recovered from a man aged 35 to 55 in good health and CMV-seronegative. The V gene is TRBV6-5, the J gene TRBJ2-7, with 8 nucleotides matching TRBD1. In DNA, the CDR3 is TGTGCCAGCAGCCGGGACAGGTTAAATCCCTACGAGCAGTACTTC. This gives the protein CASSRDRLNPYEQYF.